The 3 T cell receptor beta chains in this list originate from one sample, sequenced in a study of blood T cell repertoires in COVID-19. Generated by immunoSEQ multiplex PCR, the TCRdb table keeps only in-frame clones and is missing some. The sample carries 210,000 or so clones, 70% to 90% recorded once. The sample comprised peripheral blood. These receptor sequences come from a woman between 40 and 55 years old who had recovered from COVID-19.

This chain joins TRBV7-2 and TRBJ2-1; 11 bases agree with TRBD2. J lost 8 bases, V lost 2 bases, and 5 bases had no gene match. CDR3 length equals 15 residues. Germline loops: CDR1 SGHTA, CDR2 FQGNSA. This CDR3 is CASSLRLAGGDEQFF. In nucleotides, the CDR3 is TGTGCCAGCAGCTTACGTCTAGCGGGAGGAGATGAGCAGTTCTTC.

The J gene is TRBJ1-5, the V gene TRBV2, with 7 positions matching TRBD1. V was pared by 6 bases and J by 1 base, with 9 bases of the junction left unmatched. This CDR3 comprises 16 residues. Germline values: CDR1 SNHLY, CDR2 FYNNEI. The CDR3 loop is CASRGWGTESNQPQHF. For the CDR3, the DNA is TGTGCCAGCAGGGGGTGGGGGACAGAGAGCAATCAGCCCCAGCATTTT.

The chain uses TRBV3-1 (or the pseudogene TRBV3-2) and TRBJ2-1; 7 bases fit TRBD2. V dropped 4 bases and J dropped 2; count of bases not matched to a gene: 8. Germline V CDR1 and CDR2: LGHDT, YNNKEL (reference sequence). The CDR3 consists of 16 residues. The CDR3 sequence is CASSPSPGLPYNEQFF. CDR3 nucleotide sequence: TGTGCCAGCAGCCCCTCCCCGGGACTACCCTACAATGAGCAGTTCTTC.